This T cell receptor beta chain was recovered during a study of blood T cell repertoires in COVID-19. About the study: Researchers got acute and convalescent COVID-19 samples from the United States, Italy and Spain. T cells, B-cell-depleted T cells, or PBMCs provided the cDNA or gDNA that served as material.

The CDR3 is 13 amino acids. CDR1 KGHDR and CDR2 SFDVKD come from the germline V gene. The V and J ends lost 7 bases and 1 base respectively, with 4 bases between them. As originally analysed: From reference gene primer amplification, estimates of nucleated cell counts were derived. TCRdb keeps only in-frame clones here, not all; method: immunoSEQ multiplex PCR. The DNA was the basis for D and trimming; V, J and clone size are from that table. The sample carries hundreds of thousands of clones, 85% to 90% recorded once. The receptor was derived from a woman aged 40 to 50 who had recovered from COVID-19. The specimen was peripheral blood. The chain is built from TRBV24-1 and TRBJ1-6; no definite D call. CDR3 in amino acids: CATSGSYNSPLHF. CDR3 DNA: TGTGCCACCAGCGGGTCCTATAATTCACCCCTCCACTTT.